This T cell receptor (beta chain) was captured in a study of blood T cell repertoires in COVID-19. Study-wide context: Specimens from acute and convalescent COVID-19 originated in the United States, Italy and Spain.

The assay was immunoSEQ multiplex PCR, and TCRdb's table has in-frame clones only and misses some. The sample gives about 75,000 clones, 79% of which show up once; 5.4% is in the top ten. Germline V lookup: CDR1 LNHDA, CDR2 SQIVND (reference sequence). Deletions cut 5 bases from V and 7 bases from J, with 14 bases between. This CDR3 is built from 14 residues. This chain connects TRBV19 to TRBJ1-4; a possible D gene is TRBD1 (5 bases). The TCR comes from a woman of 80 years or more with active or convalescent COVID-19. The sequencing sample was made of peripheral blood. The CDR3 protein is CASSDGGTGEKLFF. The CDR3 region has the DNA TGTGCCAGTAGTGACGGGGGTACGGGTGAAAAACTGTTTTTT.